These 29 T cell receptor beta chains share one sample of origin, sequenced in a study of cytomegalovirus exposure and HLA in healthy donors. PCR involved 60 Vbeta and 13 Jbeta primers. Measured with immunoSEQ multiplex PCR; TCRdb has only the in-frame clones, and not every one. The sample holds 170,000 or so clones, less than 90% seen once. Material: PBMCs. The receptors were gathered from a man in his forties or fifties in good health and CMV-seronegative.

The chain links TRBV6-6 to TRBJ2-3; the D gene is possibly TRBD1 (6 bases). V was clipped by 6 bases and J by 4 bases, with 14 bases between them. The CDR3 is 14 amino acids. Germline V lookup: CDR1 MNHNY, CDR2 SVGAGI (reference sequence). The CDR3: CASRRTEKADTQYF. In nucleotides, the CDR3 is TGTGCCAGCAGGCGGACAGAGAAGGCAGATACGCAGTATTTT.

The chain is built from TRBV6-5 and TRBJ2-5; 10 bases match TRBD1. V was pared by 6 bases and J by 4 bases, with 8 bases of the junction left unmatched. Germline CDR1 MNHEY, CDR2 SVGAGI. This CDR3 is 15 amino acids long. The CDR3 nucleotides are TGTGCCAGCAGGCCCTGGACAGGGGGAAGAGAGACCCAGTACTTC. Translating gives CASRPWTGGRETQYF.

Of note for this clone: Other DNA sequences in this sample translate to the same CDR3. The chain recombines TRBV5-1 with TRBJ2-3; 10 nucleotides match TRBD2. The ends lost 0 bases at V and 4 bases at J; junction bases unmatched: 2. The CDR3 is 15 residues long. The germline V gene encodes CDR1 SGHRS and CDR2 YFSETQ. Written as DNA, the CDR3 is TGCGCCAGCAGCTTGGGGCTAGCGGGAGCAGATACGCAGTATTTT. It is translated as CASSLGLAGADTQYF.

The J gene is TRBJ1-1, the V gene TRBV11-2; a possible D gene is TRBD1 (6 bases). V gave up 5 bases and J gave up 4 bases, with 14 bases separating them. CDR1 SGHAT and CDR2 FQNNGV come from the germline V gene. CDR3 size: 14 residues. The CDR3 spells CASSLLRTVTEAFF. The DNA for the CDR3 is TGTGCCAGCAGCCTGCTCAGGACAGTCACTGAAGCTTTCTTT.

This clone appeared once. The chain uses TRBV7-2 and TRBJ2-3; D not resolved. The CDR3 consists of 14 residues. Deletions cut 1 base from V and 0 bases from J, with 5 bases between. Germline V gene sequence: CDR1 SGHTA, CDR2 FQGNSA. CDR3 nucleotides: TGTGCCAGCAGCTTAGACTCTAGCACAGATACGCAGTATTTT. The encoded protein is CASSLDSSTDTQYF.

V usage is TRBV9 and J usage is TRBJ1-2, with 7 bases that match TRBD1. The junction had 7 bases not matched to a gene; V was cut back by 4 bases and J by 4 bases. CDR1 SGDLS and CDR2 YYNGEE come from the germline V gene. This CDR3 contains 14 residues. CDR3 region: CASSPVGQTYGYTF. CDR3 sequence (DNA): TGTGCCAGCAGCCCCGTGGGACAGACCTATGGCTACACCTTC.

CDR3: CASIPGTAAYEQYF. CDR3 sequence (DNA): TGTGCCAGCATCCCGGGGACAGCAGCCTACGAGCAGTACTTC. This chain joins TRBV6-5 and TRBJ2-7; 7 nucleotides match TRBD1. Germline V gene sequence: CDR1 MNHEY, CDR2 SVGAGI. CDR3 size: 14 residues. V was clipped by 7 bases and J by 2 bases; unmatched bases: 8.

This chain joins TRBV12-2 and TRBJ2-5; the table's D call of TRBD2 was not tested on the DNA. TRBV12-2 is noted as a pseudogene. The CDR3 contains 13 residues. CDR3 residues: CASRCGGRETQYF. DNA of the CDR3: TGTGCAAGTCGCTGCGGGGGGCGGGAGACCCAGTACTTC.

This clone was picked up a small number of times. This chain connects TRBV7-9 to TRBJ2-7; 9 bases are a match to TRBD1. The CDR3 sequence is 14 residues long. V lost 1 base to trimming and J lost 6 bases; unmatched junction nucleotides: 4. CDR1 and CDR2 (germline): SEHNR, FQNEAQ (reference sequence). CDR3 amino acids: CASSLGQGGAEQYF. DNA of the CDR3: TGTGCCAGCAGCTTAGGACAGGGGGGAGCCGAGCAGTACTTC.

The rearrangement joins TRBV7-2 to TRBJ1-2; 7 bases match TRBD1. The CDR3 length is 14 residues. Looked up from germline, CDR1 is SGHTA and CDR2 is FQGNSA. With V trimmed by 1 base and J by 4 bases, 3 bases remained unmatched. CDR3 nucleotide sequence: TGTGCCAGCAGCTTAGACAGGGGAATCTATGGCTACACCTTC. It is translated as CASSLDRGIYGYTF.

The chain couples TRBV2 to TRBJ2-7; 10 bases match TRBD2. Germline loops: CDR1 SNHLY, CDR2 FYNNEI. After removal of 8 bases from V and 0 bases from J, the junction contained 7 bases not matched to a gene. CDR3 length: 15 amino acids. The CDR3 is CASQPTSGPSYEQYF. The DNA of the CDR3 is TGTGCCAGCCAGCCGACTAGCGGGCCCTCCTACGAGCAGTACTTC.

This clone was counted between two and nine times. The chain uses TRBV7-9 and TRBJ1-6, with a possible D match to TRBD1 (6 bases). The CDR3 has 15 residues. The V gene lost 8 bases and the J gene lost 7 bases, with 18 bases spanning the gap. Germline loops: CDR1 SEHNR, CDR2 FQNEAQ (reference sequence). CDR3 coding DNA: TGTGCCAGCCCCAAATCGGACAGCGCAAATTCACCCCTCCACTTT. As protein: CASPKSDSANSPLHF.

The genes are TRBV10-3 and TRBJ2-2; 7 bases fit TRBD1. There are 17 residues in the CDR3. Germline trimming cut 1 base from V and 3 bases from J; bases unmatched to any gene: 8. Germline CDR1 is ENHRY and CDR2 is SYGVKD. CDR3 region: CAISEWETGWDTGELFF. The CDR3 nucleotides read TGTGCCATCAGTGAGTGGGAGACAGGGTGGGACACCGGGGAGCTGTTTTTT.

V usage is TRBV30 and J usage is TRBJ1-2; weak D call: TRBD1 (6 bases). V was trimmed by 4 bases and J by 4 bases, leaving 13 bases between them. The CDR3 length is 13 residues. Germline CDR1 reads GTSNPN; CDR2 reads SVGIG (reference sequence). The CDR3 DNA reads TGTGCCTGGAACAGGGAGGGTCCCTATGGCTACACCTTC. This codes for CAWNREGPYGYTF.

This chain links TRBV7-6 with TRBJ1-3; D call uncertain. Germline V lookup: CDR1 SGHVS, CDR2 FNYEAQ. CDR3 size: 15 residues. Trimming took off 6 bases at V and 4 bases at J, with 16 bases between the two ends. CDR3 coding DNA: TGTGCCAGCAGACCCACTTCTTCGGGGGGAAACACCATATATTTT. Amino acids: CASRPTSSGGNTIYF.

This clone was recorded a few times. The chain links TRBV5-6 to TRBJ1-3; weak D call: TRBD1 (5 bases). The germline V gene has CDR1 SGHDT and CDR2 YYEEEE. The V and J ends lost 3 bases and 1 base respectively, with 11 bases between them. The CDR3 covers 15 residues. The CDR3: CASSSPRESGNTIYF. CDR3 coding DNA: TGTGCCAGCAGCTCCCCCAGGGAATCTGGAAACACCATATATTTT.

The table lists this clone with a count of one. The chain carries TRBV30 and TRBJ1-2; D is possibly TRBD1 (5 bases). Trimming pared 8 bases from V and 5 bases from J, leaving 9 bases between. This CDR3 comprises 10 residues. Germline values: CDR1 GTSNPN, CDR2 SVGIG (reference sequence). CDR3 protein: CAGEGYGYTF. DNA of the CDR3: TGTGCCGGGGAGGGGTATGGCTACACCTTC.

V gene TRBV5-1 combines with J gene TRBJ2-5; D unclear. This CDR3 region has 13 residues. Trimming removed 5 bases at V and 1 base at J, with 9 bases between. CDR1 is SGHRS and CDR2 is YFSETQ in the germline V gene. CDR3 region: CASRATVQETQYF. DNA for the CDR3: TGCGCCAGCAGAGCGACTGTCCAAGAGACCCAGTACTTC.

The chain carries TRBV28 and TRBJ1-2; a possible D gene is TRBD1 (5 bases). This CDR3 comprises 15 residues. The germline gives CDR1 MDHEN, CDR2 SYDVKM. Trimming shortened V by 6 bases and J by 2 bases, and 16 bases separated the two germline ends. The CDR3: CASRDRKGVNYGYTF. As DNA, the CDR3 is TGTGCCAGCAGGGACCGAAAAGGGGTCAACTATGGCTACACCTTC.

The chain uses TRBV28 and TRBJ1-1; D uncertain. From germline, CDR1 is MDHEN and CDR2 SYDVKM. V lost 4 bases, J lost 5 bases, and 8 bases lay in between. There are 12 residues in the CDR3. The CDR3 protein is CASSSAGTEAFF. The CDR3, as DNA: TGTGCCAGCAGTTCTGCGGGGACTGAAGCTTTCTTT.

This clone turned up a few times. This chain connects TRBV5-1 to TRBJ1-1; D is ambiguous. This CDR3 region has 13 residues. CDR1 and CDR2 (germline): SGHRS, YFSETQ. Deletions cut 0 bases from V and 5 bases from J, with 8 bases between. Written as DNA, the CDR3 is TGCGCCAGCAGCTTGGGGTCGGGGACTGAAGCTTTCTTT. It encodes CASSLGSGTEAFF.

The chain has TRBV7-2 and TRBJ1-3, with unresolved D. Trimming took 2 bases from V and 0 from J, leaving 17 bases between them. This CDR3 has 18 amino acids. The germline V gene has CDR1 SGHTA and CDR2 FQGNSA. DNA of the CDR3: TGTGCCAGCAGCTTAAAGGGAGACGCTCTCAACTCTGGAAACACCATATATTTT. Its protein is CASSLKGDALNSGNTIYF. The variable domain in full, completed from reference TRBV7-2 and TRBJ1-3, reads GAGVSQSPSNKVTEKGKDVELRCDPISGHTALYWYRQSLGQGLEFLIYFQGNSAPDKSGLPSDRFSAERTGGSVSTLTIQRTQQEDSAVYLCASSLKGDALNSGNTIYFGEGSWLTVV.

This sequence joins TRBV6-6 and TRBJ1-1, with 12 nucleotides matching TRBD1. Looked up from germline, CDR1 is MNHNY and CDR2 is SVGAGI (reference sequence). Losses at the gene ends were 5 bases for V and 7 bases for J; bases not matched to a gene: 11. The CDR3 totals 16 residues. CDR3 in DNA: TGTGCCAGCAGTCTCTCCGGGACAGGGGGCTTCGGTGAAGCTTTCTTT. It encodes CASSLSGTGGFGEAFF.

The rearrangement links TRBV27 to TRBJ2-1, with TRBD1 matching over 9 bases. Germline V gene data show CDR1 as MNHEY and CDR2 as SMNVEV (reference sequence). The CDR3 has 14 amino acids. J gave up 9 bases and V 6 bases, and 9 bases lay outside the gene matches. Written as DNA, the CDR3 is TGTGCCAGCAGCCGGGGACAGGGAGGGATTGAGCAGTTCTTC. It is translated as CASSRGQGGIEQFF.

The rearrangement links TRBV29-1 to TRBJ2-5; 9 nucleotides align to TRBD1. V lost 3 bases and J lost 5; bases outside the gene matches: 10. Looked up from germline, CDR1 is SQVTM and CDR2 is ANQGSEA. The CDR3 contains 15 residues. CDR3 residues: CSVEMGQGILETQYF. Here the CDR3 DNA reads TGCAGCGTTGAGATGGGACAGGGTATTCTGGAGACCCAGTACTTC.

This clone was seen only once. The chain combines TRBV6-1 with TRBJ2-3, with TRBD1 as a possible D gene (6 bases). There are 16 residues in the CDR3. Germline loops: CDR1 MNHNS, CDR2 SASEGT. V was cut by 4 bases and J by 0 bases, with 14 bases left in between. CDR3 protein: CASSGKGHSSTDTQYF. Written as DNA, the CDR3 is TGTGCCAGCAGTGGTAAGGGACACTCTAGCACAGATACGCAGTATTTT.

The chain uses TRBV5-4 and TRBJ1-2, with TRBD1 as a possible D gene (5 bases). CDR3 length: 13 residues. V lost 4 bases to trimming and J lost 6 bases, with 13 bases between them. The germline CDR1 and CDR2 sequences are SGHNT and YYREEE (reference sequence). The CDR3, as DNA: TGTGCCAGCAGCCTTATCCAGGGAAATGGCTACACCTTC. It specifies CASSLIQGNGYTF.

This sequence joins TRBV30 and TRBJ1-2; the D gene is possibly TRBD1 (5 bases). The CDR3 contains 13 residues. Germline V lookup: CDR1 GTSNPN, CDR2 SVGIG (reference sequence). The V and J ends lost 0 bases and 5 bases respectively, with 10 bases between them. CDR3 protein: CAWSVQAAYGYTF. The CDR3, as DNA: TGTGCCTGGAGTGTACAGGCCGCTTATGGCTACACCTTC.

In its sample, this clone was seen once. V is TRBV18 and J is TRBJ2-1; 8 bases map to TRBD2. The CDR3 loop spans 15 amino acids. Trimming took 2 bases from V and 4 from J; bases not matched to a gene: 4. The V gene's germline CDR1 is KGHSH and CDR2 LQKENI. The CDR3 bases are TGTGCCAGCTCACCAATGACTAGCGTGTACAATGAGCAGTTCTTC. This gives the protein CASSPMTSVYNEQFF.